The clone carrying this T cell receptor (beta chain) came up a few times. There are 15 residues in the CDR3. Trimming stripped 6 bases from V and 3 bases from J, with 12 bases between. Germline CDR1 and CDR2: MDHEN and SYDVKM. The source of the sample is a study of response to subunit inactivated influenza vaccine. TCRdb re-derived calls from the RT-PCR reads in MiXCR, one entry per CDR3 protein. The table shows just under 550,000 distinct CDR3 sequences, with 20% to 25% occurring only once. These data are also associated with another study on T cells expressing NK-cell markers. That work contributes: Libraries used 5'RACE template switching adding universal primer site and UMIs. Each TCR beta repertoire originated in sorted T cells that were CD3+CD56+NKG2C+, CD3+CD56+NKG2C- or CD3+CD56-NKG2C+. The sequencing cohort of eight donors included seven HCMV-seropositive individuals and one seronegative individual. In a handful of donors, these clonotypes also led the CD3+CD56-NKG2C+ fraction.

This clonotype was obtained from a man in his fifties or sixties who received an inactivated influenza vaccine. This chain uses TRBV28 with TRBJ2-6, with D possibly matching TRBD1 (5 bases). The sample was CD4+ T cells sorted from PBMCs, taken about 11 days after vaccination. Here the CDR3 reads CASREDSLGANVLTF. Here the CDR3 DNA reads TGTGCCAGCAGGGAAGACAGCCTTGGGGCCAACGTCCTGACTTTC. Looking up the rest from reference TRBV28 and TRBJ2-6 gives the full variable domain: DVKVTQSSRYLVKRTGEKVFLECVQDMDHENMFWYRQDPGLGLRLIYFSYDVKMKEKGDIPEGYSVSREKKERFSLILESASTNQTSMYLCASREDSLGANVLTFGAGSRLTVL.